This T cell receptor (beta chain) is from a study of T cell clonotyping in hematopoietic cell transplantation. Study observations and caveats: After transplant, recipient diversity fell while pathologically expanded clonotypes grew through day 180. At the given depth, recipient repertoires were over 95% de novo clonotypes. Cells were unsorted, so CD4 and CD8 contributions were not separated. Higher Inverse Simpson Index values in graft donor and pretransplant recipient predicted broader posttransplant TCR diversity.

A remark on this clone: Its target is not known.

The repertoire was sequenced with immunoSEQ multiplex PCR; TCRdb's copy has only in-frame clones and lacks some. The sample has about 36,000 clones; over 70% are singletons. Sequenced: peripheral blood mononuclear cells. This TCR derives from a woman between 40 and 55 years old in good health. Some clones in this sample may be carry-over from other donors' samples.

The CDR3 spells CASSLTGARGDEQFF. DNA of the CDR3: TGTGCCAGCAGCTTAACGGGGGCCCGAGGGGATGAGCAGTTCTTC. The chain combines TRBV7-9 with TRBJ2-1, with D perhaps matching TRBD1 or TRBD2 (6 bases each). Germline CDR1 reads SEHNR; CDR2 reads FQNEAQ (reference sequence). This CDR3 has 15 residues. Trimming took off 2 bases at V and 8 bases at J, with 16 bases between the two ends.